Listed here is a single T cell receptor (beta chain). Its cognate antigen is unknown. This specimen belongs to a study of response to subunit inactivated influenza vaccine. The CDR3 covers 15 residues. The J segment lost 5 bases and the V segment lost 2 bases, leaving 7 bases of the junction unmatched. Germline V gene sequence: CDR1 MNHEY, CDR2 SMNVEV (reference sequence). In TCRdb, the RT-PCR reads were re-called with MiXCR into one record per CDR3 protein. The sample consists of 650,000 to 850,000 distinct CDR3 sequences, approximately 15% of them appearing once. Study findings and constraints: Researchers suggested that each seasonal influenza vaccination recruits few new T cells.

This sequence was found in a man aged 50-60 years who received an inactivated influenza vaccine. The sample consisted of PBMCs from blood, taken around 14 days before vaccination. The chain combines TRBV27 with TRBJ2-3; 7 bases are a match to TRBD2. CDR3: CASSLNGRREDTQYF. The CDR3 DNA reads as TGTGCCAGCAGTTTAAACGGGAGGCGAGAAGATACGCAGTATTTT.